This TCR beta chain was recorded in a study of low-dose radiotherapy and immunotherapy resistance in tumors. At the level of the study: The fractionation for Cohort 1 was 0.5 Gy per fraction every 2 weeks, totaling 6.5 Gy. Intravenous ipilimumab 1 mg/kg every six weeks was given with nivolumab 240 mg every two weeks. Dosing of intravenous cyclophosphamide at 200 mg/m2 occurred every two weeks and took place one day prior to radiation and immunotherapy.

The CDR3 sequence is 15 residues long. Germline lookup yields CDR1 KGHDR and CDR2 SFDVKD. Trimming removed 3 bases at V and 4 bases at J, with 14 bases between. Both TCRalpha and TCRbeta chains were reverse transcribed with V-gene-specific primers. The authors ran around 22 PCR cycles to amplify TCRs with a constant-region primer and V-primer adapter. TCRdb fed the reads into MiXCR, producing one record per CDR3 protein. The sample has more than 85,000 distinct CDR3 sequences; 8% to 10% are singletons. In this sample, this clonotype turned up many times. Time point: before trial treatment. Those eligible were patients bearing advanced solid tumors lacking tumor-infiltrating lymphocytes.

Sample: PBMCs, taken before treatment. The gene calls are TRBV24-1 and TRBJ1-2; a weak D match, TRBD1 (6 bases). The receptor was derived from a male donor with prostate cancer. The CDR3 spells CATSDAAGGGYGYTF. In DNA form, the CDR3 reads TGTGCCACCAGTGATGCCGCGGGGGGCGGCTATGGCTACACCTTC.